This TCR beta chain was found in a study of identical twins. The CDR3 is 19 amino acids. Germline V lookup: CDR1 LNHNV, CDR2 YYDKDF (reference sequence). With 1 base clipped from V and 1 base from J, the junction kept 10 bases outside the gene matches. MiXCR, run by TCRdb on the 5' RACE reads, gives a single entry per CDR3 protein. The table lists about 340,000 distinct CDR3 sequences, 9% of them singletons, with over 7% in the top ten. This clonotype was recorded many times. The TCR originated in a woman aged 45-60 years in good health. Source material: naive T cells sorted from blood. This chain joins TRBV15 and TRBJ2-1; 10 bases match TRBD1. The CDR3 loop is CATSRGDRGRHGSYNEQFF. The CDR3 DNA reads as TGTGCCACCAGCAGAGGCGACAGGGGGCGTCATGGGTCCTACAATGAGCAGTTCTTC.